The T cell receptor beta chain under discussion was sequenced for a study of human T cells and chemical hapten exposure. Study information: Cases of alopecia areata, totalis or universalis occurred in a predominantly female patient group.

The CDR3 is 13 residues long. The germline V gene encodes CDR1 MNHEY and CDR2 SMNVEV (reference sequence). The V end was cut by 5 bases, the J end by 3 bases, with 10 bases between. Time point of the sample: patch test 3, about 24 weeks after DPC sensitization. Indicated treatment: therapeutic diphenylcyclopropenone sensitization with weekly scalp DPC. The authors extracted total RNA from unfractionated whole blood. This clonotype was seen only a few times. As the library was built, unique molecular identifiers were attached to individual cDNA molecules. How the authors handled the data: With a range of about 23,224 to 700,000, the median per sample was around 96,000 TCRs. From the RACE reads, TCRdb called clonotypes with MiXCR, one entry per CDR3 protein. The V and J calls, along with clone size, are taken from TCRdb and not from the paper's own processing. This table holds roughly 200,000 distinct CDR3 sequences, around a quarter found once.

The sample was whole blood, taken in connection with sensitization to the hapten diphenylcyclopropenone (DPC). This receptor was taken from a woman between 35 and 50 years old with alopecia areata. Some clones in this sample may be carry-over from other donors' samples. This rearrangement joins TRBV27 to TRBJ2-5; D is unresolved. CDR3 protein: CASSPRVKETQYF. The CDR3, as DNA: TGTGCCAGCAGTCCCCGGGTAAAAGAGACCCAGTACTTC.